This entry describes one T cell receptor beta chain. V shed 3 bases and J shed 7 bases, with 16 bases lying between them. The germline CDR1 and CDR2 sequences are LNHNV and YYDKDF (reference sequence). The CDR3 is made up of 15 amino acids. As originally analysed: Amplifying reference gene primers gave estimates of nucleated cell counts. Produced via immunoSEQ multiplex PCR; TCRdb's table is partial and in-frame only. The V and J calls and the clone size are those of that table, but D and trimming were determined from the DNA. Here the sample spans around 50,000 clones, 80% to 90% being singletons. The data derive from a study of blood T cell repertoires in COVID-19. In the study overall: The United States, Italy and Spain provided the acute and convalescent COVID-19 samples. T cells, B-cell-depleted T cells, or PBMCs provided the cDNA or gDNA that served as material.

The chain combines TRBV15 with TRBJ1-5; D perhaps matches TRBD1 (5 bases). This TCR was recovered from a man in his 60s with acute or convalescent COVID-19. The sequenced material came from peripheral blood. The CDR3 is CATSSRRGDGQPQHF. The CDR3 DNA reads TGTGCCACCAGCAGTAGGAGGGGAGACGGCCAGCCCCAGCATTTT.